These 27 T cell receptor beta chains came from one sample sequenced in a study of T cell responses to AZD1222 COVID-19 vaccine (dated by TCRdb to the early 2020s). The time point label for this specimen denotes: about 28 days (+/-7) after the second vaccine dose. The sample's treatment or condition label, in plain terms: meningococcal conjugate vaccine given as trial control. Receptor amplification or capture employed the immunoSEQ multiplex PCR assay. This is the immuneACCESS table as TCRdb keeps it, with only in-frame sequences that have V and J called. A part of the clones is gone; compared with another copy, unresolved V genes explain less than half, and the rest is unexplained. In all, the sample holds some 180,000 clones, and approximately 94% of those were seen once. The ten most abundant clones make up about 3.6% of the sample. Sample: peripheral blood, taken 28 days after the second dose of the MenACWY control vaccine. These receptors were taken from an adult who received the MenACWY meningococcal vaccine as a control.

The J gene is TRBJ2-7, the V gene TRBV6-1; the match to TRBD1 covers 7 bases. Germline lookup yields CDR1 MNHNS and CDR2 SASEGT. V shed 2 bases, J shed 8 bases, and the junction held 12 bases outside the gene matches. The CDR3 consists of 15 residues. Here the CDR3 DNA reads TGTGCCAGCAGTGAATTGGGACAGTCTCAAGGCAAGCAGTACTTC. Translated, it gives CASSELGQSQGKQYF.

This chain uses TRBV7-8 with TRBJ1-5; D is ambiguous. Germline CDR1 reads SGHVS; CDR2 reads FQNEAQ. The CDR3 has 17 amino acids. V dropped 6 bases and J dropped 0 bases, with 18 bases sitting between them. CDR3 in DNA: TGTGCCAGCAGGACGAGCGTAGGACTCTATAGCAATCAGCCCCAGCATTTT. Its translation is CASRTSVGLYSNQPQHF.

The J gene is TRBJ2-1, the V gene TRBV3-1 (or the pseudogene TRBV3-2); 10 bases are a match to TRBD2. The CDR3 runs to 14 residues. Germline CDR1 reads LGHDT; CDR2 reads YNNKEL (reference sequence). V gave up 4 bases and J gave up 7 bases; unmatched junction bases: 4. The CDR3 DNA is TGTGCCAGCAGCCCTCATAGCGGGAGGAATGAGCAGTTCTTC. It specifies CASSPHSGRNEQFF.

The chain employs TRBV6-2 or TRBV6-3 and TRBJ2-2, with D unclear. Germline values: CDR1 MNHEY, CDR2 SVGEGT. The V end lost 2 bases, the J end lost 0 bases, and 10 bases lay between the germline ends. The length of the CDR3 is 16 residues. The DNA of the CDR3 is TGTGCCAGCAGTTACACGGCGGCCTCGAACACCGGGGAGCTGTTTTTT. Translating gives CASSYTAASNTGELFF.

The chain joins TRBV7-4 to TRBJ2-3; 11 bases fit TRBD1. J gave up 4 bases and V 3 bases, and 3 bases lay outside the gene matches. Germline CDR1 reads SGHVT; CDR2 reads SQSDAQ. The CDR3 totals 15 residues. The CDR3 protein is CASSFRDRGADTQYF. As DNA, the CDR3 is TGTGCCAGCAGCTTCCGGGACAGGGGGGCAGATACGCAGTATTTT.

The chain combines TRBV30 with TRBJ1-1, with D unclear. The V gene's germline CDR1 is GTSNPN and CDR2 SVGIG (reference sequence). The CDR3 consists of 13 residues. V was trimmed by 1 base and J by 0 bases, leaving 6 bases between them. CDR3 bases: TGTGCCTGGAGTGGACGGGTGAACACTGAAGCTTTCTTT. Translating gives CAWSGRVNTEAFF. Combining the CDR3 with reference TRBV30 and TRBJ1-1 gives the whole variable domain SQTIHQWPATLVQPVGSPLSLECTVEGTSNPNLYWYRQAAGRGLQLLFYSVGIGQISSEVPQNLSASRPQDRQFILSSKKLLLSDSGFYLCAWSGRVNTEAFFGQGTRLTVV.

The chain combines TRBV9 with TRBJ2-1, with TRBD2 matching over 8 bases. Germline V gives CDR1 SGDLS, CDR2 YYNGEE. The CDR3 has 17 amino acids. The ends lost 3 bases at V and 6 bases at J; junction bases unmatched: 14. CDR3 DNA: TGTGCCAGCAGCGGACTTCCAGCGGGAGCAGGGGTCAATGAGCAGTTCTTC. It yields the protein CASSGLPAGAGVNEQFF. Looking up the rest from reference TRBV9 and TRBJ2-1 gives the full variable domain: DSGVTQTPKHLITATGQRVTLRCSPRSGDLSVYWYQQSLDQGLQFLIQYYNGEERAKGNILERFSAQQFPDLHSELNLSSLELGDSALYFCASSGLPAGAGVNEQFFGPGTRLTVL.

This CDR3 reads CASSGISEKLFF. In DNA, the CDR3 is TGCGCCAGCAGCGGCATCAGCGAAAAACTGTTTTTT. J is TRBJ1-4 and V is TRBV5-1, with no clear D. From germline, CDR1 is SGHRS and CDR2 YFSETQ. V lost 4 bases and J lost 8, with 9 bases in between. This CDR3 spans 12 amino acids.

V gene TRBV4-3 combines with J gene TRBJ2-1; tentatively, D is TRBD2 (5 bases). Trimming removed 0 bases at V and 5 bases at J, with 11 bases between. This CDR3 contains 15 residues. Germline V CDR1 and CDR2: LGHNA, YSLEER. CDR3 nucleotides: TGCGCCAGCAGCCAAGACGGGGATAATAACAATGAGCAGTTCTTC. Translated: CASSQDGDNNNEQFF.

V and J are TRBV14 and TRBJ2-1; 9 nucleotides match TRBD2. J was trimmed by 5 bases and V by 5 bases; bases with no gene match: 10. This CDR3 region has 16 residues. Germline V CDR1 and CDR2: SGHDN, FVKESK. CDR3 sequence (DNA): TGTGCCAGCAGCTCACGCGGGAGGGCGTCCCACAATGAGCAGTTCTTC. Protein sequence: CASSSRGRASHNEQFF.

V usage is TRBV25-1 and J usage is TRBJ1-2; the match to TRBD1 covers 8 bases. Looked up from germline, CDR1 is MGHDK and CDR2 is SYGVNS. The CDR3 has 16 residues. J gave up 6 bases and V 4 bases, and 13 bases lay outside the gene matches. Written as DNA, the CDR3 is TGTGCCAGCAGTGCCCGAACCCCACAGGGGGTGGATGGCTACACCTTC. Amino acids: CASSARTPQGVDGYTF.

This chain connects TRBV12-5 to TRBJ1-3; weak D call: TRBD1 (5 bases). This CDR3 region has 17 residues. Deletions cut 4 bases from V and 0 bases from J, with 16 bases between. Germline values: CDR1 LGHNT, CDR2 FRNRAP. CDR3 coding DNA: TGTGCTAGTGGTTCCAACCCCGACAGTTACTCTGGAAACACCATATATTTT. It is translated as CASGSNPDSYSGNTIYF.

This chain links TRBV5-6 with TRBJ2-1, with 7 bases fitting TRBD1. The CDR3 is 14 residues long. With 2 bases clipped from V and 10 bases from J, the junction kept 9 bases outside the gene matches. The V gene's germline CDR1 is SGHDT and CDR2 YYEEEE. The CDR3 region has the DNA TGTGCCAGCAGCTTCGTGCTCAGGGGGTGGGAGCAGTTCTTC. Protein sequence: CASSFVLRGWEQFF.

The V call is TRBV18, the J call TRBJ2-2; perhaps TRBD2 as D (6 bases). CDR3 size: 15 residues. The germline CDR1 and CDR2 sequences are KGHSH and LQKENI. V was clipped by 3 bases and J by 4 bases, with 12 bases between them. The DNA of the CDR3 is TGTGCCAGCTCACCCCGGGAGCCAGGCACCGGGGAGCTGTTTTTT. Encoded protein: CASSPREPGTGELFF.

CDR3 region: CASSGQTSGSVLSTDTQYF. The CDR3 nucleotides read TGCGCCAGCAGCGGACAGACTAGCGGGAGCGTACTAAGCACAGATACGCAGTATTTT. This chain joins TRBV5-1 and TRBJ2-3; 12 nucleotides agree with TRBD2. Germline trimming cut 4 bases from V and 0 bases from J; bases unmatched to any gene: 12. This CDR3 is 19 amino acids long. CDR1 is SGHRS and CDR2 is YFSETQ in the germline V gene.

This chain joins TRBV2 and TRBJ1-5; D is unclear. Per the germline V gene, CDR1 is SNHLY and CDR2 is FYNNEI. V shed 7 bases and J shed 7 bases, with 14 bases lying between them. The CDR3 is made up of 13 amino acids. CDR3 in DNA: TGTGCCAGCACCCCGGAGGCTGGACAGCCCCAGCATTTT. Translating gives CASTPEAGQPQHF. Full variable domain (outside the CDR3, taken from reference TRBV2 and TRBJ1-5): EPEVTQTPSHQVTQMGQEVILRCVPISNHLYFYWYRQILGQKVEFLVSFYNNEISEKSEIFDDQFSVERPDGSNFTLKIRSTKLEDSAMYFCASTPEAGQPQHFGDGTRLSIL.

The rearrangement links TRBV5-1 to TRBJ2-5; D possibly matches TRBD1 or TRBD2 (5 bases each). V was clipped by 4 bases and J by 9 bases, with 16 bases between them. Germline V lookup: CDR1 SGHRS, CDR2 YFSETQ. The CDR3 has 13 amino acids. This CDR3 is CASSPGAGGPQYF. CDR3 DNA sequence: TGCGCCAGCAGCCCTGGGGCCGGCGGGCCCCAGTACTTC.

CDR3 bases: TGTGCCAGCAGCCGGCTCCTTTACGAGCAGTACTTC. Its protein product is CASSRLLYEQYF. The chain uses TRBV12-3 or TRBV12-4 and TRBJ2-7; no clear D. Trimming took off 6 bases at V and 4 bases at J, with 10 bases between the two ends. The CDR3 is made up of 12 amino acids.

This clone appeared a single time. V and J are TRBV7-2 and TRBJ2-7, with D unclear. V was cut by 1 base and J by 0 bases, with 7 bases left in between. Germline CDR1 SGHTA, CDR2 FQGNSA. The CDR3 sequence is 14 residues long. DNA of the CDR3: TGTGCCAGCAGCTTAGTTAAGGCCTCCTACGAGCAGTACTTC. This gives the protein CASSLVKASYEQYF.

This clone has just one count. The chain has TRBV18 and TRBJ2-7; tentatively, D is TRBD2 (6 bases). Trimming took 6 bases from V and 7 from J, leaving 19 bases between them. Germline loops: CDR1 KGHSH, CDR2 LQKENI. The CDR3 loop spans 14 amino acids. CDR3: CASSRDLLYEEQYF. The CDR3 region has the DNA TGTGCCAGCTCTCGGGACTTACTCTACGAGGAGCAGTACTTC.

The V gene is TRBV9, the J gene TRBJ2-2, with D maybe TRBD2 (5 bases). CDR3 length: 18 residues. CDR1 SGDLS and CDR2 YYNGEE come from the germline V gene. The V gene lost 0 bases and the J gene lost 3 bases, with 18 bases spanning the gap. CDR3 protein: CASSVDQRFIEDTGELFF. The CDR3 nucleotides read TGTGCCAGCAGCGTAGACCAGCGGTTCATAGAGGACACCGGGGAGCTGTTTTTT.

The gene calls are TRBV19 and TRBJ1-1; possibly TRBD1 for D (5 bases). Deletions cut 8 bases from V and 0 bases from J, with 13 bases between. The CDR3 contains 14 residues. Germline CDR1 is LNHDA and CDR2 is SQIVND (reference sequence). The CDR3 coding sequence is TGTGCCAGTTCCGACAGAGCTATGAACACTGAAGCTTTCTTT. Amino acids: CASSDRAMNTEAFF.

The chain uses TRBV11-3 and TRBJ2-2; TRBD2 matches at 8 bases. Losses at the gene ends were 2 bases for V and 7 bases for J; bases not matched to a gene: 9. The length of the CDR3 is 16 residues. The germline V gene has CDR1 SGHNT and CDR2 YENEEA. The CDR3 DNA reads as TGTGCCAGCAGCTTAAAAAGTAGCGGGATTCACGGGGAGCTGTTTTTT. Translation gives CASSLKSSGIHGELFF.

V usage is TRBV11-3 and J usage is TRBJ2-2; D might be TRBD1 (5 bases). This CDR3 has 14 amino acids. V was clipped by 1 base and J by 4 bases, with 7 bases between them. Germline V gene sequence: CDR1 SGHNT, CDR2 YENEEA. CDR3 sequence (DNA): TGTGCCAGCAGCTTAGCCAGGGCCACCGGGGAGCTGTTTTTT. Protein product: CASSLARATGELFF.

The chain links TRBV2 to TRBJ2-2; 11 bases match TRBD1. The CDR3 loop spans 16 amino acids. Germline-derived CDR1 and CDR2 are SNHLY and FYNNEI. Losses at the gene ends were 1 base for V and 5 bases for J; bases not matched to a gene: 3. This chain's CDR3 is CASSEVGQGGTGELFF. DNA of the CDR3: TGTGCCAGCAGTGAAGTGGGACAGGGGGGAACCGGGGAGCTGTTTTTT.

Remarks on this clone: Its ends do not fully match the called genes, so a read error is possible. J is TRBJ1-1 and V is TRBV10-2; 8 nucleotides line up with TRBD1. The CDR3 length is 14 residues. The germline V gene encodes CDR1 WSHSY and CDR2 SAAADI. This CDR3 is CASRLGQANTEAFF. CDR3 coding DNA: TGCGCCAGCAGGCTGGGACAGGCCAACACCGAAGCTTTCTTT.

V usage is TRBV27 and J usage is TRBJ1-2; no clear D. The V and J ends lost 0 bases and 8 bases respectively, with 10 bases between them. The CDR3 has 13 amino acids. Per germline, CDR1 MNHEY and CDR2 SMNVEV (reference sequence). The CDR3 spells CASSLSRFQGYTF. The CDR3 DNA is TGTGCCAGCAGTTTATCGAGGTTTCAGGGCTACACCTTC.